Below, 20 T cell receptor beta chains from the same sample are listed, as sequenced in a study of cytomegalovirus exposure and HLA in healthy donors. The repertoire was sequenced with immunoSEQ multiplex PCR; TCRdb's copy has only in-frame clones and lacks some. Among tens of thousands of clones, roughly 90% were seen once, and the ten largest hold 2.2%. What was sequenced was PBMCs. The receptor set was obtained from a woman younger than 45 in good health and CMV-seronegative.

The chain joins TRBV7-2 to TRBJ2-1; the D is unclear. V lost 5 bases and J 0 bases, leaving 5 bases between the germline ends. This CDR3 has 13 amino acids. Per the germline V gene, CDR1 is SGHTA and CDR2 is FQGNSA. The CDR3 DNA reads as TGTGCCAGCAGCCCTCCCTCCTACAATGAGCAGTTCTTC. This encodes CASSPPSYNEQFF.

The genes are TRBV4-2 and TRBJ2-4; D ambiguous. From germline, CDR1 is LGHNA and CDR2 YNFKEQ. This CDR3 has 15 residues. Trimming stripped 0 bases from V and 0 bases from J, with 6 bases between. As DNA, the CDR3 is TGTGCCAGCAGCCAAGATTCCGGAGCCAAAAACATTCAGTACTTC. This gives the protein CASSQDSGAKNIQYF.

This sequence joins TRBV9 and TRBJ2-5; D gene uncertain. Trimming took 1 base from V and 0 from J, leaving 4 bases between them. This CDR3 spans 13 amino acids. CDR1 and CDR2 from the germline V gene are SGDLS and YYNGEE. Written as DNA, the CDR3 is TGTGCCAGCAGCGTATCGGACCAAGAGACCCAGTACTTC. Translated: CASSVSDQETQYF. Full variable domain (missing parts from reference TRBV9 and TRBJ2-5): DSGVTQTPKHLITATGQRVTLRCSPRSGDLSVYWYQQSLDQGLQFLIQYYNGEERAKGNILERFSAQQFPDLHSELNLSSLELGDSALYFCASSVSDQETQYFGPGTRLLVL.

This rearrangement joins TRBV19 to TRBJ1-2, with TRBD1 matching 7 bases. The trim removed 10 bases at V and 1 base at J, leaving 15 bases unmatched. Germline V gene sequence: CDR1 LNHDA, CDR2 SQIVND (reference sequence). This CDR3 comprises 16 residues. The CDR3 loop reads CATRKEQGTFNYGYTF. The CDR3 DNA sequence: TGTGCCACCAGAAAGGAACAGGGGACCTTTAACTATGGCTACACCTTC.

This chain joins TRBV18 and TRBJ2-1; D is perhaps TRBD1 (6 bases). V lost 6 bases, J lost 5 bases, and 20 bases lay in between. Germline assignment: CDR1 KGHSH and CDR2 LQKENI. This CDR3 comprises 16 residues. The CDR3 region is CASSPQYHTGNNEQFF. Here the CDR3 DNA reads TGTGCCAGCTCTCCCCAATATCACACAGGGAACAATGAGCAGTTCTTC.

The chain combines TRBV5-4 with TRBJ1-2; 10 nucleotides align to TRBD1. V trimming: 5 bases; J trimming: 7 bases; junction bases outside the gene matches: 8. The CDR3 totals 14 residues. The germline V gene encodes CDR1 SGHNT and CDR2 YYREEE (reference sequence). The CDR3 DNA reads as TGTGCCAGCAGTCCGGGACAGGGGCGGTTTGGCTACACCTTC. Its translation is CASSPGQGRFGYTF. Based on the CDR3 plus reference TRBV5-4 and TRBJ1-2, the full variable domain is ETGVTQSPTHLIKTRGQQVTLRCSSQSGHNTVSWYQQALGQGPQFIFQYYREEENGRGNFPPRFSGLQFPNYSSELNVNALELDDSALYLCASSPGQGRFGYTFGSGTRLTVV.

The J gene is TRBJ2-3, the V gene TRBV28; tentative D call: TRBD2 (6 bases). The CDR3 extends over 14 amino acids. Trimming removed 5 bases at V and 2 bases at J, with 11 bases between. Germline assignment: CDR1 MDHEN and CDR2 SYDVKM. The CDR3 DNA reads TGTGCCAGCAGTCGGGGGACTCTCACAGATACGCAGTATTTT. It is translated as CASSRGTLTDTQYF. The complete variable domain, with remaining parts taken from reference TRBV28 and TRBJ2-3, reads DVKVTQSSRYLVKRTGEKVFLECVQDMDHENMFWYRQDPGLGLRLIYFSYDVKMKEKGDIPEGYSVSREKKERFSLILESASTNQTSMYLCASSRGTLTDTQYFGPGTRLTVL.

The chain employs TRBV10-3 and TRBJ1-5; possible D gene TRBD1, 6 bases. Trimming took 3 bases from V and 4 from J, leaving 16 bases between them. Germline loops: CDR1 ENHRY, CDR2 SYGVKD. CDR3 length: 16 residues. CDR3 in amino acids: CAISEGPQGKNQPQHF. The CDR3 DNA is TGTGCCATCAGTGAAGGGCCACAGGGAAAAAATCAGCCCCAGCATTTT.

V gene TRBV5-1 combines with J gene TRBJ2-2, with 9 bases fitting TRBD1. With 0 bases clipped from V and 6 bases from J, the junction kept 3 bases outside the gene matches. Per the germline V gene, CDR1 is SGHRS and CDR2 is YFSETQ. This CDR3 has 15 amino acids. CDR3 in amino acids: CASSLGGQGSGELFF. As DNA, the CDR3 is TGCGCCAGCAGCTTGGGGGGACAGGGTTCCGGGGAGCTGTTTTTT.

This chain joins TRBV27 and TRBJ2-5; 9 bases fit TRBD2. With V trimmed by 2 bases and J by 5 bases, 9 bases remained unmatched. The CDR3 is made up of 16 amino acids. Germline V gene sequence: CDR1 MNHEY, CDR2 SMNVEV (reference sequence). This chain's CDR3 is CASSLMGTSLIETQYF. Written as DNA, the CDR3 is TGTGCCAGCAGTTTAATGGGGACTAGCCTTATTGAGACCCAGTACTTC.

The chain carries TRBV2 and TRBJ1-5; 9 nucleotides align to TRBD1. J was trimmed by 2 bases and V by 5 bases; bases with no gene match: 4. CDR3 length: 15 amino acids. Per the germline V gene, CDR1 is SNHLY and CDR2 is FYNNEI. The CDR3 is CASSQTGGGNQPQHF. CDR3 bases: TGTGCCAGCAGTCAAACAGGGGGCGGCAATCAGCCCCAGCATTTT. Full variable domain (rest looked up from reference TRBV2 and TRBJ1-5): EPEVTQTPSHQVTQMGQEVILRCVPISNHLYFYWYRQILGQKVEFLVSFYNNEISEKSEIFDDQFSVERPDGSNFTLKIRSTKLEDSAMYFCASSQTGGGNQPQHFGDGTRLSIL.

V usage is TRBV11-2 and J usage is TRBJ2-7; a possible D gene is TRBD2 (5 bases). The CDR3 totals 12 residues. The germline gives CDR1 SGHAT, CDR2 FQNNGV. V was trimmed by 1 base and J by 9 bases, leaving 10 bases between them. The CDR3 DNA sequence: TGTGCCAGCAGCTTAGTGCTAGCCCTGCAGTACTTC. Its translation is CASSLVLALQYF.

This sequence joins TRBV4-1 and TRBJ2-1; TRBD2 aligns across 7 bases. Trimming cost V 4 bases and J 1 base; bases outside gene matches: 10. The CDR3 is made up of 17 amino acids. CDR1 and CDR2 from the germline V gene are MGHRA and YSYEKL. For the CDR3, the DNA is TGCGCCAGCAGCCCACCTCTCGGGCGGGAGTCCTACAATGAGCAGTTCTTC. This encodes CASSPPLGRESYNEQFF.

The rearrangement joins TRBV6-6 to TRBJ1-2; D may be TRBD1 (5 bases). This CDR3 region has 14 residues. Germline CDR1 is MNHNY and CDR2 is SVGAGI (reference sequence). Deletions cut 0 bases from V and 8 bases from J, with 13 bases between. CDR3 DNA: TGTGCCAGCAGTTACTCGACAGATTCTGGCGGCTACACCTTC. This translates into CASSYSTDSGGYTF.

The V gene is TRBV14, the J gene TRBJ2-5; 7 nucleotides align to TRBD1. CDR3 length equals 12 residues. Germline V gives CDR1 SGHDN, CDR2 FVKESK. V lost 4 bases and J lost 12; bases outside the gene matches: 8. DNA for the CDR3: TGTGCCAGCAGCCCTGGGGGACAGACGGAGTACTTC. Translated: CASSPGGQTEYF.

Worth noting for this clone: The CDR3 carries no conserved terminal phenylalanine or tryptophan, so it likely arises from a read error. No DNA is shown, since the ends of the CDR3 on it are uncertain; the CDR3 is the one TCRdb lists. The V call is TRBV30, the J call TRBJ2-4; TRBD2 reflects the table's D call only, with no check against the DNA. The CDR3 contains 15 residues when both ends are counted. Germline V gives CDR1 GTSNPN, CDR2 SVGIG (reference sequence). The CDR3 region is CAWSPSRFGPGFPLL.

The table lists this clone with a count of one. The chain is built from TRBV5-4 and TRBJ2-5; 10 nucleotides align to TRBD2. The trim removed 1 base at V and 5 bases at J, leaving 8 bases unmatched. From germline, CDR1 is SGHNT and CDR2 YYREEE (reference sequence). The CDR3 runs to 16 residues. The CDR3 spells CASSLRTSGGGETQYF. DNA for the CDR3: TGTGCCAGCAGCTTGAGGACTAGCGGAGGCGGGGAGACCCAGTACTTC. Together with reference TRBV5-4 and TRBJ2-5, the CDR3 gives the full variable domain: ETGVTQSPTHLIKTRGQQVTLRCSSQSGHNTVSWYQQALGQGPQFIFQYYREEENGRGNFPPRFSGLQFPNYSSELNVNALELDDSALYLCASSLRTSGGGETQYFGPGTRLLVL.

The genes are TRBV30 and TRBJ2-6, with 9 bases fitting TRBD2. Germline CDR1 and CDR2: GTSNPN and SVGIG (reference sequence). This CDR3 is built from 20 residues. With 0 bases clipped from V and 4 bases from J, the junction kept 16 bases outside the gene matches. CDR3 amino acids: CAWSVSRTSAFLVGANVLTF. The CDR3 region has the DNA TGTGCCTGGAGTGTTTCGAGGACTAGCGCTTTCCTAGTCGGGGCCAACGTCCTGACTTTC. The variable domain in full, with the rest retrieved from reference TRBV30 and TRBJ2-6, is SQTIHQWPATLVQPVGSPLSLECTVEGTSNPNLYWYRQAAGRGLQLLFYSVGIGQISSEVPQNLSASRPQDRQFILSSKKLLLSDSGFYLCAWSVSRTSAFLVGANVLTFGAGSRLTVL.

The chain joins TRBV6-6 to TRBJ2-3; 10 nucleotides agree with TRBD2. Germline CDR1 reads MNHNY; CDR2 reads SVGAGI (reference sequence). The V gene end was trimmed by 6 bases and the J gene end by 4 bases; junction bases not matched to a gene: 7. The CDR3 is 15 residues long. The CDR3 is CASSYLAGVPDTQYF. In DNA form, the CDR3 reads TGTGCCAGCAGCTATCTAGCGGGAGTCCCAGATACGCAGTATTTT.

The CDR3 sequence is CASSLAGGDYNEQFF. In DNA, the CDR3 is TGTGCCAGCAGCTTAGCGGGAGGGGACTACAATGAGCAGTTCTTC. This sequence joins TRBV27 and TRBJ2-1, with TRBD2 identical over 11 bases. Unmatched junction bases numbered 4, after V lost 6 bases and J lost 3 bases. The CDR3 is made up of 15 amino acids. The germline gives CDR1 MNHEY, CDR2 SMNVEV (reference sequence).